Following are 32 T cell receptor beta chains from one sample sequenced in a study of CD8 T cells in Susac syndrome. Reverse transcription of roughly 0.5 to 1 ug RNA was carried out with random hexamers. TCRdb reprocessed the immunoSEQ multiplex PCR reads via MiXCR and lists one record per CDR3 protein. This table holds roughly 250,000 distinct CDR3 sequences, 95% to 97% found once. Sequences were obtained from CD4+ T cells from PBMCs. The source of these receptors is a human donor with Susac syndrome.

The chain couples TRBV30 to TRBJ2-7; D unclear. The CDR3 covers 12 residues. The V and J ends lost 0 bases and 6 bases respectively, with 9 bases between them. Germline V gives CDR1 GTSNPN, CDR2 SVGIG (reference sequence). For the CDR3, the DNA is TGTGCCTGGAGTGTGTGGGTATCCGAGCAGTACTTC. Its protein product is CAWSVWVSEQYF.

The chain joins TRBV5-6 to TRBJ2-7; 7 bases map to TRBD1. V dropped 4 bases and J dropped 3; count of bases not matched to a gene: 7. This CDR3 contains 14 residues. CDR1 is SGHDT and CDR2 is YYEEEE in the germline V gene. This CDR3 reads CASSGRQGIYEQYF. CDR3 sequence (DNA): TGTGCCAGCAGCGGGCGACAGGGAATCTACGAGCAGTACTTC.

This clonotype was recorded once. Relative to the germline gene, one junction end is altered; a read error may explain this. This chain joins TRBV7-7 and TRBJ2-1, with 16 bases aligning to TRBD2. CDR3 length equals 16 residues. The V gene's germline CDR1 is SSHAT and CDR2 FNYEAQ (reference sequence). The DNA of the CDR3 is TGTGCTAGCAGCTTAGGGACTAGCGGGAGGGTCGATGAGCAGTTCTTC. Encoded protein: CASSLGTSGRVDEQFF. Together with reference TRBV7-7 and TRBJ2-1, the CDR3 gives the full variable domain: GAGVSQSPRYKVTKRGQDVTLRCDPISSHATLYWYQQALGQGPEFLTYFNYEAQPDKSGLPSDRFSAERPEGSISTLTIQRTEQRDSAMYRCASSLGTSGRVDEQFFGPGTRLTVL.

J is TRBJ2-7 and V is TRBV12-5, with 7 nucleotides matching TRBD2. This CDR3 is 14 amino acids long. CDR1 and CDR2 from the germline V gene are LGHNT and FRNRAP. Trimming removed 2 bases from V and 4 bases from J; junction bases left unmatched: 5. In nucleotides, the CDR3 is TGTGCTAGTGGTTTGTCTGGCGGGAGTTACGAGCAGTACTTC. Translating it yields CASGLSGGSYEQYF. The full variable domain, its missing parts supplied by reference TRBV12-5 and TRBJ2-7, is DARVTQTPRHKVTEMGQEVTMRCQPILGHNTVFWYRQTMMQGLELLAYFRNRAPLDDSGMPKDRFSAEMPDATLATLKIQPSEPRDSAVYFCASGLSGGSYEQYFGPGTRLTVT.

The CDR3 sequence is CASSRDFNTEAFF. CDR3 sequence (DNA): TGTGCCAGCAGTCGGGACTTCAACACTGAAGCTTTCTTT. J is TRBJ1-1 and V is TRBV6-4, with a weak D call TRBD1 (5 bases). Trimming left V 5 bases short and J 2 bases short, with 9 bases between. Germline assignment: CDR1 MRHNA and CDR2 SNTAGT. The CDR3 loop spans 13 amino acids.

This clonotype was detected once. This chain uses TRBV7-3 with TRBJ2-1, with D unclear. Germline CDR1 and CDR2: SGHTA and FQGTGA. The CDR3 is 15 residues long. Trimming left V 3 bases short and J 0 bases short, with 9 bases between. The chain's CDR3 is CASSFSGTSYNEQFF. The CDR3 DNA is TGTGCCAGCAGCTTCTCCGGCACCTCCTACAATGAGCAGTTCTTC.

The gene calls are TRBV20-1 and TRBJ2-7; a weak D match, TRBD2 (6 bases). This CDR3 spans 12 amino acids. Trimming pared 7 bases from V and 7 bases from J, leaving 17 bases between. Germline V lookup: CDR1 DFQATT, CDR2 SNEGSKA (reference sequence). The CDR3 nucleotides read TGCAGTGTTAGCGGCCCCCCGGGGGAGCAGTACTTC. This gives the protein CSVSGPPGEQYF.

The CDR3 loop reads CAWSGGRYQETQYF. Written as DNA, the CDR3 is TGTGCCTGGAGCGGGGGCCGGTACCAAGAGACCCAGTACTTC. The chain is built from TRBV30 and TRBJ2-5; D tentatively reads TRBD1 or TRBD2 (6 bases each). There are 14 residues in the CDR3. The germline V gene encodes CDR1 GTSNPN and CDR2 SVGIG (reference sequence). Trimming shortened V by 3 bases and J by 0 bases, and 11 bases separated the two germline ends.

A single count supports this clonotype. The J gene is TRBJ1-2, the V gene TRBV7-3, with D uncertain. This CDR3 has 13 residues. The V end lost 3 bases, the J end lost 4 bases, and 9 bases lay between the germline ends. From germline, CDR1 is SGHTA and CDR2 FQGTGA. The CDR3 DNA reads TGTGCCAGCAGCTTGTTAGACGGCTATGGCTACACCTTC. It is translated as CASSLLDGYGYTF.

The V and J genes are TRBV29-1 and TRBJ1-2; no firm D call. The germline V gene has CDR1 SQVTM and CDR2 ANQGSEA. V gave up 0 bases and J gave up 7 bases, with 9 bases separating them. This CDR3 is built from 12 residues. The DNA of the CDR3 is TGCAGCGTTGAAGATGTGAGGGTTGGCTACACCTTC. Residues: CSVEDVRVGYTF. Variable domain in full (rest from reference TRBV29-1 and TRBJ1-2): SAVISQKPSRDICQRGTSLTIQCQVDSQVTMMFWYRQQPGQSLTLIATANQGSEATYESGFVIDKFPISRPNLTFSTLTVSNMSPEDSSIYLCSVEDVRVGYTFGSGTRLTVV.

This chain links TRBV11-3 with TRBJ1-3; D gene unclear. Trimming removed 4 bases from V and 0 bases from J, with 13 bases in between. Germline V gives CDR1 SGHNT, CDR2 YENEEA. The CDR3 runs to 16 residues. The CDR3 spells CASSSGVISSGNTIYF. In nucleotides, the CDR3 is TGTGCCAGCAGCTCAGGTGTCATTTCCTCTGGAAACACCATATATTTT. The full variable domain, in which reference TRBV11-3 and TRBJ1-3 provide the parts outside the CDR3, is EAGVVQSPRYKIIEKKQPVAFWCNPISGHNTLYWYLQNLGQGPELLIRYENEEAVDDSQLPKDRFSAERLKGVDSTLKIQPAELGDSAVYLCASSSGVISSGNTIYFGEGSWLTVV.

The chain joins TRBV4-2 to TRBJ2-1, with TRBD2 identical over 8 bases. From germline, CDR1 is LGHNA and CDR2 YNFKEQ. The CDR3 spans 16 residues. V was clipped by 0 bases and J by 5 bases; unmatched bases: 6. The CDR3 DNA follows: TGTGCCAGCAGCCAAGATTCAGCGGGAGCCAACAATGAGCAGTTCTTC. It translates to CASSQDSAGANNEQFF.

The rearrangement links TRBV2 to TRBJ2-7; D gene ambiguous. The CDR3 runs 14 residues. Trimming removed 6 bases from V and 2 bases from J, with 14 bases in between. Germline assignment: CDR1 SNHLY and CDR2 FYNNEI. The chain's CDR3 is CASRIASVTYEQYF. As DNA, the CDR3 is TGTGCCAGCAGGATCGCGAGCGTAACCTACGAGCAGTACTTC.

The chain employs TRBV29-1 and TRBJ2-5; tentatively, D is TRBD2 (5 bases). V gave up 4 bases and J gave up 1 base, with 7 bases separating them. The germline CDR1 and CDR2 sequences are SQVTM and ANQGSEA. The CDR3 spans 12 residues. CDR3 residues: CSVARGQETQYF. Written as DNA, the CDR3 is TGCAGCGTTGCTCGGGGCCAAGAGACCCAGTACTTC.

The rearrangement uses TRBV30 and TRBJ1-4, with D possibly matching TRBD1 (5 bases). Germline V gives CDR1 GTSNPN, CDR2 SVGIG (reference sequence). The V gene lost 5 bases and the J gene lost 6 bases, with 7 bases spanning the gap. This CDR3 spans 11 amino acids. The CDR3 sequence: CAWGTYEKLFF. Here the CDR3 DNA reads TGTGCCTGGGGGACGTATGAAAAACTGTTTTTT.

The chain uses TRBV7-9 and TRBJ1-1; no clear D gene. The CDR3 is 13 residues long. V lost 3 bases to trimming and J lost 6 bases, with 11 bases between them. Per germline, CDR1 SEHNR and CDR2 FQNEAQ (reference sequence). The DNA for the CDR3 is TGTGCCAGCAGCTTCCGTACAGCCGCTGAAGCTTTCTTT. Translation gives CASSFRTAAEAFF.

This chain uses TRBV2 with TRBJ2-4; D is undetermined. V was clipped by 6 bases and J by 0 bases, with 9 bases between them. CDR1 and CDR2 (germline): SNHLY, FYNNEI. The CDR3 loop spans 14 amino acids. The CDR3 DNA reads TGTGCCAGCAGGGACGTAGAAGCCAAAAACATTCAGTACTTC. This sequence encodes CASRDVEAKNIQYF.

The chain couples TRBV9 to TRBJ2-5; TRBD1 or TRBD2 may be the D gene (6 bases each). This CDR3 spans 18 amino acids. Germline V lookup: CDR1 SGDLS, CDR2 YYNGEE. V lost 4 bases, J lost 5 bases, and 27 bases lay in between. The CDR3 nucleotides read TGTGCCAGCAGCTTCCTCCCCGGGGGCCCGGGACCAGCGGAGACCCAGTACTTC. This translates into CASSFLPGGPGPAETQYF. Full variable domain (outside the CDR3, taken from reference TRBV9 and TRBJ2-5): DSGVTQTPKHLITATGQRVTLRCSPRSGDLSVYWYQQSLDQGLQFLIQYYNGEERAKGNILERFSAQQFPDLHSELNLSSLELGDSALYFCASSFLPGGPGPAETQYFGPGTRLLVL.

The chain joins TRBV7-8 to TRBJ2-6; possibly TRBD1 for D (6 bases). The CDR3 loop spans 18 amino acids. Germline V gene data show CDR1 as SGHVS and CDR2 as FQNEAQ. V lost 5 bases, J lost 0 bases, and 17 bases lay in between. The CDR3 DNA is TGTGCCAGCAGCAACCCCGGGACACCCTACTCTGGGGCCAACGTCCTGACTTTC. This translates into CASSNPGTPYSGANVLTF.

The chain couples TRBV20-1 to TRBJ2-7, with D uncertain. Germline V gives CDR1 DFQATT, CDR2 SNEGSKA (reference sequence). The CDR3 sequence is 11 residues long. Trimming pared 7 bases from V and 5 bases from J, leaving 12 bases between. The CDR3 sequence is CSVGQGNEQYF. In DNA form, the CDR3 reads TGCAGTGTCGGCCAAGGGAACGAGCAGTACTTC.

In this sample, this clonotype turned up once. This chain connects TRBV20-1 to TRBJ2-2, with a tentative D call TRBD2 (6 bases). CDR1 and CDR2 from the germline V gene are DFQATT and SNEGSKA (reference sequence). The CDR3 is 16 residues long. V lost 0 bases to trimming and J lost 7 bases, with 18 bases between them. CDR3 sequence reads: CSARDLWGSGGGELFF. Written as DNA, the CDR3 is TGCAGTGCTAGAGATCTTTGGGGTAGCGGTGGCGGGGAGCTGTTTTTT.

The gene calls are TRBV9 and TRBJ1-2; TRBD1 is a possible D gene (5 bases). Trimming left V 0 bases short and J 4 bases short, with 10 bases between. Germline V CDR1 and CDR2: SGDLS, YYNGEE. The CDR3 contains 14 residues. CDR3 loop: CASSVVGASYGYTF. In DNA form, the CDR3 reads TGTGCCAGCAGCGTAGTTGGGGCCAGCTATGGCTACACCTTC.

The chain is built from TRBV20-1 and TRBJ2-3; 7 bases map to TRBD1. V was clipped by 6 bases and J by 2 bases; unmatched bases: 8. The CDR3 has 14 residues. In germline, CDR1 is DFQATT, CDR2 SNEGSKA (reference sequence). This chain's CDR3 is CSAPTGTDTDTQYF. Here the CDR3 DNA reads TGCAGTGCACCAACCGGGACAGACACAGATACGCAGTATTTT.

V usage is TRBV29-1 and J usage is TRBJ2-7, with D perhaps given as TRBD1 or TRBD2 (5 bases each). V shed 5 bases and J shed 2 bases, with 19 bases lying between them. The CDR3 consists of 15 residues. CDR1 and CDR2 (germline): SQVTM, ANQGSEA. The CDR3 sequence: CSVSLRDPGPYEQYF. The DNA for the CDR3 is TGCAGCGTTTCCCTCCGGGACCCAGGGCCCTACGAGCAGTACTTC.

V gene TRBV4-2 combines with J gene TRBJ1-3, with D perhaps matching TRBD1 (6 bases). The V end lost 0 bases, the J end lost 4 bases, and 13 bases lay between the germline ends. Germline V CDR1 and CDR2: LGHNA, YNFKEQ. The CDR3 totals 16 residues. The CDR3 region is CASSQEQGHRGNTIYF. The CDR3 DNA follows: TGTGCCAGCAGCCAAGAACAGGGACATCGAGGAAACACCATATATTTT.

This rearrangement joins TRBV30 to TRBJ1-5; 10 nucleotides match TRBD1. The trim removed 5 bases at V and 3 bases at J, leaving 4 bases unmatched. Per the germline V gene, CDR1 is GTSNPN and CDR2 is SVGIG (reference sequence). This CDR3 region has 14 residues. The CDR3 here is CAWADRGFNQPQHF. DNA for the CDR3: TGTGCCTGGGCGGACAGGGGGTTCAATCAGCCCCAGCATTTT.

The chain links TRBV20-1 to TRBJ1-1; D not resolved. The germline gives CDR1 DFQATT, CDR2 SNEGSKA (reference sequence). V was cut by 3 bases and J by 1 base, with 6 bases left in between. The CDR3 is made up of 12 amino acids. The CDR3 DNA sequence: TGCAGTGCTAGTGTCTCGAACACTGAAGCTTTCTTT. This translates into CSASVSNTEAFF.

This sequence joins TRBV5-6 and TRBJ2-4, with 9 bases fitting TRBD1. Per germline, CDR1 SGHDT and CDR2 YYEEEE. The CDR3 has 16 residues. The J segment lost 2 bases and the V segment lost 4 bases, leaving 7 bases of the junction unmatched. The CDR3 loop reads CASSALDRGTKNIQYF. CDR3 nucleotide sequence: TGTGCCAGCAGCGCACTGGACAGGGGAACCAAAAACATTCAGTACTTC.

This chain uses TRBV5-1 with TRBJ2-7, with 8 bases lining up with TRBD2. Germline CDR1 and CDR2: SGHRS and YFSETQ. The trim removed 7 bases at V and 4 bases at J, leaving 13 bases unmatched. This CDR3 comprises 15 residues. CDR3 loop: CASFDDRGLVYEQYF. CDR3 sequence (DNA): TGCGCCAGCTTTGACGACCGGGGACTAGTATACGAGCAGTACTTC.

This clonotype came up once. The J gene is TRBJ2-3, the V gene TRBV25-1; possibly TRBD1 or TRBD2 for D (5 bases each). With 3 bases removed from V and 6 bases from J, the gap between germline ends came to 10 bases. Germline V lookup: CDR1 MGHDK, CDR2 SYGVNS. The CDR3 is made up of 13 amino acids. The chain's CDR3 is CASSDGTHDTQYF. DNA of the CDR3: TGTGCCAGCAGTGACGGGACCCACGATACGCAGTATTTT. Together with reference TRBV25-1 and TRBJ2-3, the CDR3 gives the full variable domain: EADIYQTPRYLVIGTGKKITLECSQTMGHDKMYWYQQDPGMELHLIHYSYGVNSTEKGDLSSESTVSRIRTEHFPLTLESARPSHTSQYLCASSDGTHDTQYFGPGTRLTVL.

The rearrangement links TRBV24-1 to TRBJ2-5; D not certain. CDR3 length: 15 amino acids. V was pared by 0 bases and J by 3 bases, with 10 bases between. Germline V gene sequence: CDR1 KGHDR, CDR2 SFDVKD. CDR3 amino acids: CATSDLVAREETQYF. Written as DNA, the CDR3 is TGTGCCACCAGTGATTTGGTAGCTCGGGAAGAGACCCAGTACTTC.

The chain joins TRBV29-1 to TRBJ2-1; unclear D gene. CDR1 SQVTM and CDR2 ANQGSEA come from the germline V gene. V was trimmed by 2 bases and J by 6 bases, leaving 8 bases between them. CDR3 length: 12 residues. In DNA, the CDR3 is TGCAGCGTTGAACTAGTCCCCAATGAGCAGTTCTTC. It is translated as CSVELVPNEQFF.